This paragraph reports one T cell receptor (beta chain). Its antigen is still unknown. Expressed TCRB transcripts were sequenced because the entire RNA isolate underwent reverse transcription. Sequencing used immunoSEQ multiplex PCR; TCRdb keeps in-frame clones, though not all of them. The table lists roughly 400,000 clones, 8% to 10% of them singletons, with over 0.45% in the top ten. The data were taken from a study of beta chain features in type 1 diabetes. Broader study findings: VDJ junctions sequenced from type 1 diabetes patients showed fewer insertions and more deletions. A cDNA-based sequencing approach could over-represent cells with high TCR expression. Compared to healthy donors, patients appeared to have naive, central memory and Treg TCRB repertoires that were more alike. Across all four CD4+ subsets, people with type 1 diabetes showed modestly shorter TCRB CDR3s.

Sorting of CD4+ naive, central memory, regulatory and stem cell-like memory cells was performed via CD45RO/CCR7/CD25/CD127/CD95/CD27. V shed 5 bases, J shed 5 bases, and the junction held 9 bases outside the gene matches. CDR1 is SGHAT, CDR2 FQDESV, per germline (reference sequence). The CDR3 loop spans 15 amino acids. The clonotype originates from a man in his thirties or forties with type 1 diabetes. The chain couples TRBV11-1 to TRBJ2-5; 9 bases agree with TRBD1. The sequenced material came from central memory CD4+ T cells from blood. The CDR3 DNA reads TGTGCCAGCAGCCGAACGATCACAGGGGGCGAGACCCAGTACTTC. This codes for CASSRTITGGETQYF.